At least ten counts were recorded for the clone carrying this T cell receptor (beta chain). Its antigen is unknown. Germline loops: CDR1 SGHNT, CDR2 YYREEE (reference sequence). Unmatched junction bases numbered 6, after V lost 3 bases and J lost 7 bases. The CDR3 covers 14 residues. The data stem from a study of metastatic and nonmetastatic thyroid tumors. TCRdb reprocessed the PCR reads via MiXCR. The top ten hold approximately 4.6% of the sample, which has some 34,000 clones, approximately 17% seen once. Study conclusions and caveats: Benign nodules reportedly had significantly lower TCR beta diversity than malignant thyroid tumors in blood and tumor.

Among the patients, none had received any treatment before thyroid surgery. The source material was blood. This chain connects TRBV5-4 to TRBJ2-1; 8 positions match TRBD2. The source is a female donor with papillary thyroid cancer or a benign thyroid nodule (not recorded which). Some clones in this sample may be carry-over from other donors' samples. The CDR3 nucleotides are TGTGCCAGCAGCTCCCGAGCGGGAGAGAATGAGCAGTTCTTC. Amino acid sequence: CASSSRAGENEQFF.